The rows below give T cell receptor beta chains drawn from one sample of a study of OX40 agonist ivuxolimab in advanced cancers. The repertoire was sequenced with immunoSEQ multiplex PCR; TCRdb's copy has only in-frame clones and lacks some. The sample consists of about 51,000 clones, approximately 91% of them appearing once. This specimen was CD4+ or CD8+ T cells sorted from blood, taken in a trial of the OX40 agonist ivuxolimab. These receptors all come from an adult with an advanced solid tumor such as melanoma, head and neck, liver or kidney cancer. Each CDR3 is given with its conserved first and last residue. D genes are given only for firm matches. The size entry is marked missing in some rows and otherwise reads once, few, many or a size class.

v_call,j_call,d_call,clone_size,cdr3_aa,cdr3_nt
TRBV9,TRBJ2-1,TRBD2,-,CASSAGTSGREGPYNEQFF,TGTGCCAGCAGCGCCGGGACTAGCGGGAGGGAGGGTCCCTACAATGAGCAGTTCTTC
TRBV9,TRBJ2-7,-,once,CASSQFGTSYEQYF,TGTGCCAGCAGCCAATTTGGGACCTCCTACGAGCAGTACTTC
TRBV12-5,TRBJ1-2,-,-,CASVGSITRGYTF,TGTGCTAGTGTCGGTAGTATCACAAGGGGCTACACCTTC
TRBV5-6,TRBJ2-4,-,-,CASSPGTGVKIQYF,TGTGCCAGCAGCCCTGGGACCGGGGTTAAAATTCAGTACTTC
TRBV21-1,TRBJ1-4,-,-,CASSKKGFGVTNEKLFF,TGTGCCAGCAGCAAAAAAGGTTTCGGGGTCACTAATGAAAAACTGTTTTTT
TRBV9,TRBJ1-1,-,-,CASSVEGGKFTEAFF,TGTGCCAGCAGCGTAGAAGGGGGGAAGTTCACTGAAGCTTTCTTT
TRBV18,TRBJ1-4,TRBD1,-,CASSIGQGAREKLFF,TGTGCCAGCTCGATCGGACAGGGGGCGAGGGAAAAACTGTTTTTT
TRBV10-1,TRBJ2-1,-,-,CASSERDEQFF,TGCGCCAGCAGTGAGAGAGATGAGCAGTTCTTC
TRBV2,TRBJ1-5,-,-,CASTGTSTQPQHF,TGTGCCAGCACCGGGACATCGACTCAGCCCCAGCATTTT
TRBV18,TRBJ2-4,-,-,CASSPTNLLAKNIQYF,TGTGCCAGCTCGCCTACCAACTTACTAGCCAAAAACATTCAGTACTTC
TRBV11-3,TRBJ2-1,TRBD1,-,CASSADRVNEQFF,TGTGCCAGCAGCGCGGACAGGGTCAATGAGCAGTTCTTC
TRBV30,TRBJ2-7,-,-,CAWSDNISYEQYF,TGTGCCTGGAGTGATAACATTTCCTACGAGCAGTACTTC
TRBV5-1,TRBJ2-3,-,once,CASSLGRGSTDTQYF,TGCGCCAGCAGCTTGGGTAGGGGGAGCACAGATACGCAGTATTTT
TRBV7-9,TRBJ2-1,TRBD2,-,CASSLVGISGSIGNEQFF,TGTGCCAGCAGTCTAGTTGGTATTAGCGGGAGTATCGGGAATGAGCAGTTCTTC
TRBV5-3,TRBJ1-6,-,-,CARSPGRGDEIYNSPLHF,TGTGCCAGATCCCCGGGGCGGGGGGACGAAATTTATAATTCACCCCTCCACTTT
TRBV2,TRBJ1-2,-,-,CASSTEGTYGYTF,TGTGCCAGCAGTACCGAAGGGACGTATGGCTACACCTTC
TRBV29-1,TRBJ2-5,-,-,CSVVGGYRAQETQYF,TGCAGCGTCGTTGGAGGTTACAGGGCCCAGGAGACCCAGTACTTC
TRBV7-3,TRBJ2-7,-,once,CASSLTQNQGDAWEQYF,TGTGCCAGCAGCTTAACTCAGAATCAGGGTGACGCGTGGGAGCAGTACTTC
TRBV29-1,TRBJ1-1,TRBD1,-,CSVAQGANTEAFF,TGCAGCGTTGCCCAGGGGGCGAACACTGAAGCTTTCTTT
TRBV29-1,TRBJ1-1,-,once,CSVEPGRTEAFF,TGCAGCGTCGAGCCGGGGAGGACTGAAGCTTTCTTT
TRBV6-5,TRBJ1-2,TRBD1,-,CASSLGQAMVF,TGTGCCAGCAGTTTAGGACAGGCCATGGTCTTC
TRBV27,TRBJ1-1,-,-,CASSFRGAQAFF,TGTGCCAGCAGTTTTCGGGGGGCCCAAGCTTTCTTT
TRBV7-6,TRBJ2-7,TRBD1,-,CASSPLPGQGGVYEQYF,TGTGCCAGCAGCCCCCTCCCGGGACAGGGAGGCGTCTACGAGCAGTACTTC
TRBV6-6,TRBJ1-6,-,few,CASSLAGRNSPLHF,TGTGCCAGCAGCCTGGCCGGCCGAAATTCACCCCTCCACTTT
TRBV30,TRBJ2-1,TRBD2,few,CACQTSAYYNEQFF,TGTGCCTGTCAAACTAGCGCATACTACAATGAGCAGTTCTTC
TRBV10-2,TRBJ1-5,-,-,CASRGGDQPQHF,TGCGCCAGCAGAGGAGGGGATCAGCCCCAGCATTTT
TRBV14,TRBJ1-2,-,-,CASSQGRTVSGYTF,TGTGCCAGCAGCCAAGGGCGGACAGTCAGTGGCTACACCTTC
TRBV9,TRBJ2-5,-,-,CASSVGVQETQYF,TGTGCCAGCAGCGTAGGGGTCCAAGAGACCCAGTACTTC
TRBV7-6,TRBJ1-4,-,-,CASSSDLSGVNEKLFF,TGTGCCAGCAGCTCAGACCTCAGTGGTGTTAACGAAAAACTGTTTTTT
TRBV7-9,TRBJ2-3,-,-,CASSVGDTQYF,TGTGCCAGCAGCGTTGGGGATACGCAGTATTTT
TRBV28,TRBJ1-2,-,-,CASSPARGLHYGYTF,TGTGCCAGCAGTCCCGCCCGCGGGCTGCACTATGGCTACACCTTC
TRBV19,TRBJ1-3,-,-,CASSTGIQGNTIYF,TGTGCCAGTAGTACCGGAATACAAGGAAACACCATATATTTT
TRBV18,TRBJ2-3,-,-,CASSLDWGTDTQYF,TGTGCCAGCTCACTAGATTGGGGCACAGATACGCAGTATTTT
TRBV6-5,TRBJ2-5,-,-,CASSYVLGETQYF,TGTGCCAGCAGCTACGTCCTTGGCGAGACCCAGTACTTC
TRBV5-1,TRBJ2-7,TRBD1,-,CASSLWGQGYEQYF,TGCGCCAGCAGCTTGTGGGGACAGGGCTACGAGCAGTACTTC
TRBV28,TRBJ1-3,-,-,CASSLVAILDGTIYF,TGTGCCAGCAGTTTGGTGGCCATTCTGGATGGCACCATATATTTT
TRBV14,TRBJ2-7,-,-,CASTRGPSSSEQYF,TGTGCCAGCACCCGAGGTCCTAGTTCTTCCGAGCAGTACTTC